This TCR beta chain was obtained from a study of OX40 agonist ivuxolimab in advanced cancers. Measured with immunoSEQ multiplex PCR; TCRdb has only the in-frame clones, and not every one. The data contain around 77,000 clones, roughly 86% of them singletons. Study outcomes and limitations: It was not determined which antigens were specifically recognized by the peripheral T cells that had undergone clonal expansion.

Trimming cost V 5 bases and J 2 bases; bases outside gene matches: 7. CDR1 SGHVS and CDR2 FQNEAQ come from the germline V gene. The CDR3 is 16 amino acids. A remark on this clone: The antigen remains undetermined.

This TCR derives from an adult with an advanced solid tumor such as melanoma, head and neck, liver or kidney cancer. The chain uses TRBV7-8 and TRBJ2-3, with TRBD2 identical over 10 bases. The sequencing here drew on CD4+ or CD8+ T cells sorted from blood, taken in a trial of the OX40 agonist ivuxolimab. CDR3 region: CASSRRTSGLTDTQYF. CDR3 bases: TGTGCCAGCAGCCGCCGGACTAGCGGACTCACAGATACGCAGTATTTT.